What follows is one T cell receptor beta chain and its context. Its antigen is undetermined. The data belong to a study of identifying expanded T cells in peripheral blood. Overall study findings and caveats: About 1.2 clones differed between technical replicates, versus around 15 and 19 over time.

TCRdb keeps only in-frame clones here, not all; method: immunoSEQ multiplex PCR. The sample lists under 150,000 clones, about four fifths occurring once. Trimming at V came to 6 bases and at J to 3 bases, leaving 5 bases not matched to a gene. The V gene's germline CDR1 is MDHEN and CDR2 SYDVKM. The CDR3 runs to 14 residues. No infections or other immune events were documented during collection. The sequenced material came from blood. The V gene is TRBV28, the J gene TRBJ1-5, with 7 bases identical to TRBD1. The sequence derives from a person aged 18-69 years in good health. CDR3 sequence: CASRPTGVNQPQHF. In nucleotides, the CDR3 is TGTGCCAGCAGACCTACAGGGGTCAATCAGCCCCAGCATTTT. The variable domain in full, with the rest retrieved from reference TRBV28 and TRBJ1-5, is DVKVTQSSRYLVKRTGEKVFLECVQDMDHENMFWYRQDPGLGLRLIYFSYDVKMKEKGDIPEGYSVSREKKERFSLILESASTNQTSMYLCASRPTGVNQPQHFGDGTRLSIL.